These T cell receptor beta chains were read from a single sample in a study of control samples from healthy donors and cancer patients. Produced via immunoSEQ multiplex PCR; TCRdb's table is partial and in-frame only. The table lists approximately 150,000 clones, around 90% of them singletons. Sample: blood. These receptors were taken from a man aged 30 to 39 in good health. Each CDR3 is given with its conserved first and last residue. The D gene is left open where the match is weak. Clone size is shown for a subset of rows, as once, few, many or a class of expanded clone.

>.|TRBD2|TRBV25-1|TRBJ2-5
CASSSLGTSGEETQYF
TGTGCCAGCAGTTCCCTCGGGACTAGCGGGGAGGAGACCCAGTACTTC
>.|TRBD1|TRBV4-2|TRBJ1-6
CASSFSGTADSPLHF
TGTGCCAGCAGTTTTTCCGGGACAGCGGATTCACCCCTCCACTTT
>.|.|TRBV24-1|TRBJ2-1
CATSDFDGWQFF
TGTGCCACCAGTGATTTTGATGGTTGGCAGTTCTTC
>.|.|TRBV3-1/TRBV3-2|TRBJ1-2
CASSQDLVAGDLTCTF
TGTGCCAGCAGCCAAGATCTAGTGGCAGGGGACCTCACCTGCACCTTC
>.|.|TRBV7-9|TRBJ2-3
CASSGQPGPTDTQYF
TGTGCCAGCAGCGGACAACCGGGACCCACAGATACGCAGTATTTT
>.|.|TRBV12-3/TRBV12-4|TRBJ2-6
CASRDSGANVLTF
TGTGCCAGCAGGGATTCTGGGGCCAACGTCCTGACTTTC
>once|.|TRBV5-4|TRBJ1-1
CASSPGGIGDPEAFF
TGTGCCAGCAGCCCCGGCGGCATCGGGGACCCTGAAGCTTTCTTT
>.|TRBD1|TRBV5-1|TRBJ1-4
CASSSGTDRGEKLFF
TGCGCCAGCAGCAGCGGGACAGATAGGGGTGAAAAACTGTTTTTT
>.|TRBD2|TRBV27|TRBJ2-3
CASSSGLAGGPLSADTQYF
TGTGCCAGCAGTTCGGGACTAGCGGGAGGGCCATTGTCCGCGGATACGCAGTATTTT
>.|TRBD2|TRBV5-4|TRBJ2-7
CASSLGPGGDYEQYF
TGTGCCAGCAGCTTGGGTCCGGGAGGGGACTACGAGCAGTACTTC
>.|.|TRBV2|TRBJ1-4
CASNRVEDEKLFF
TGTGCCAGCAACAGGGTAGAGGATGAAAAACTGTTTTTT
>once|TRBD1|TRBV7-6|TRBJ1-1
CASSSEQGANTEAFF
TGTGCCAGCAGCTCGGAACAGGGGGCGAACACTGAAGCTTTCTTT
>.|.|TRBV6-6|TRBJ1-1
CASSPQGSTEAFF
TGTGCCAGCAGCCCCCAGGGTAGCACTGAAGCTTTCTTT
>.|TRBD1|TRBV5-1|TRBJ1-6
CASSPEGGSGKPLHF
TGCGCCAGCAGCCCGGAAGGGGGCTCCGGGAAACCCCTCCACTTT
>.|.|TRBV2|TRBJ2-1
CASHRRGPYNEQFF
TGTGCCAGCCACCGGCGGGGGCCCTACAATGAGCAGTTCTTC
>once|TRBD1|TRBV11-2|TRBJ1-6
CASSPRAVRTGELSPLHF
TGTGCCAGCAGCCCCAGGGCCGTACGGACAGGGGAGTTATCACCCCTCCACTTT
>.|TRBD1|TRBV7-9|TRBJ2-7
CASSTPTGGSYEQYF
TGTGCCAGCAGCACGCCGACAGGGGGCTCGTACGAGCAGTACTTC
>.|.|TRBV7-2|TRBJ2-1
CASSLRFRELSSYNEQFF
TGTGCCAGCAGCTTACGTTTTCGAGAGTTGAGCTCCTACAATGAGCAGTTCTTC
>.|.|TRBV11-3|TRBJ2-3
CASSPSTDTQYF
TGTGCCAGCAGCCCCAGTACAGATACGCAGTATTTT
>.|TRBD1|TRBV7-9|TRBJ1-6
CASTFMERGQLLHF
TGTGCCAGCACCTTCATGGAGAGGGGGCAGCTCCTCCACTTT